These T cell receptor beta chains were read from a single sample in a study of early T cells in non-severe SARS-CoV-2 infection. TCRdb re-analysed the 5' RACE reads in MiXCR, keeping a single row per CDR3 protein. The sample has some 50,000 distinct CDR3 sequences, 5.4% seen once. Specimen: whole blood, collected at baseline. These receptors were obtained from an adult who was a healthcare worker with PCR-confirmed SARS-CoV-2 infection or an uninfected control (not recorded which). Both conserved end residues are part of each CDR3. Each record gives: D gene, V gene, clone size, J gene, CDR3 length, CDR3 protein, CDR3 DNA. The D gene is left open where the match is weak. Not every row has a clone size; where given, it reads once, few, many or a size class.

TRBD2	TRBV20-1	many	TRBJ2-7	14	CSASASGIPYEQYF	TGCAGTGCTAGTGCTAGCGGGATTCCCTACGAGCAGTACTTC
-	TRBV11-2	many	TRBJ2-3	15	CASSLEGLGLRAQYF	TGTGCCAGCAGCTTAGAAGGGTTGGGGCTCAGGGCGCAGTATTTT
TRBD2	TRBV9	-	TRBJ2-1	14	CASTPTSEGNEQFF	TGTGCCAGCACCCCGACTAGCGAGGGGAATGAGCAGTTCTTC
TRBD1	TRBV20-1	many	TRBJ1-2	15	CSANPRDRGSYGYTF	TGCAGTGCTAACCCCCGGGACAGGGGGTCCTATGGCTACACCTTC
TRBD1	TRBV12-3/TRBV12-4	-	TRBJ1-3	14	CASSTGGTGNTIYF	TGTGCCAGCAGTACAGGGGGGACTGGAAACACCATATATTTT
TRBD2	TRBV7-8	many	TRBJ2-6	18	CASSLLAGAVSGANVLTF	TGTGCCAGCAGCTTGCTAGCGGGGGCAGTCTCTGGGGCCAACGTCCTGACTTTC
-	TRBV7-3	many	TRBJ2-1	15	CASSEGWDPTREQFF	TGTGCCAGCAGCGAGGGCTGGGACCCCACCAGGGAGCAGTTCTTC
-	TRBV18	many	TRBJ2-5	13	CASSPQGTETQYF	TGTGCCAGCTCACCACAGGGTACGGAGACCCAGTACTTC
-	TRBV12-3/TRBV12-4	many	TRBJ1-5	15	CASSLGSEVNQPQHF	TGTGCCAGCAGTTTGGGCTCCGAAGTGAATCAGCCCCAGCATTTT
-	TRBV28	many	TRBJ1-5	13	CASRLGVVKPQHF	TGTGCCAGCAGGCTGGGGGTAGTGAAGCCCCAGCATTTT
-	TRBV28	few	TRBJ1-5	14	CASSSSARFQPQHF	TGTGCCAGCAGTTCCTCCGCCAGGTTTCAGCCCCAGCATTTT
TRBD1	TRBV18	many	TRBJ1-1	16	CASSPLLTGGWTEAFF	TGTGCCAGCTCACCACTACTGACAGGGGGGTGGACTGAAGCTTTCTTT
-	TRBV11-2	few	TRBJ2-5	14	CASGPWTAQETQYF	TGTGCCAGCGGTCCCTGGACGGCCCAAGAGACCCAGTACTTC
-	TRBV3-1	-	TRBJ1-3	15	CASSQDLSSGNTIYF	TGTGCCAGCAGCCAAGATCTATCCTCTGGAAACACCATATATTTT
-	TRBV7-8	many	TRBJ2-7	14	CASSSPGSIHEQYF	TGTGCCAGCAGCTCTCCAGGGTCAATCCACGAGCAGTACTTC
-	TRBV6-2/TRBV6-3	many	TRBJ2-3	15	CASSYDRRGTDTQYF	TGTGCCAGCAGTTACGACAGGAGGGGCACAGATACGCAGTATTTT
-	TRBV10-2	many	TRBJ1-5	15	CASRSGPISNQPQHF	TGCGCCAGCAGGTCGGGCCCTATCAGCAATCAGCCCCAGCATTTT
-	TRBV4-1	many	TRBJ1-5	15	CASSPVPRDGQPQHF	TGCGCCAGCAGCCCAGTCCCGAGGGATGGGCAGCCCCAGCATTTT
TRBD2	TRBV7-2	many	TRBJ2-1	16	CASSLEGGRAWNEQFF	TGTGCCAGCAGCTTAGAGGGCGGGAGGGCCTGGAATGAGCAGTTCTTC
TRBD2	TRBV20-1	-	TRBJ2-7	15	CSAREEREGHYEQYF	TGCAGTGCTAGAGAGGAGCGGGAGGGCCACTACGAGCAGTACTTC
-	TRBV18	many	TRBJ1-2	15	CASSPPTGANYGYTF	TGTGCCAGCTCACCTCCGACCGGGGCTAACTATGGCTACACCTTC
TRBD2	TRBV3-1	-	TRBJ2-1	15	CASSPTSGSNNEQFF	TGTGCCAGCAGCCCAACTAGCGGGAGTAATAATGAGCAGTTCTTC
TRBD2	TRBV7-9	many	TRBJ2-3	21	CASSTDRSLAGGPLERDTQYF	TGTGCCAGCAGTACGGACAGGTCCCTAGCGGGAGGGCCGCTGGAAAGAGATACGCAGTATTTT
-	TRBV4-1	many	TRBJ2-3	17	CASSQIQKGLVTDTQYF	TGCGCCAGCAGCCAGATCCAAAAGGGACTCGTAACAGATACGCAGTATTTT
-	TRBV28	many	TRBJ2-2	11	CASGWPGELFF	TGTGCCAGCGGGTGGCCCGGGGAGCTGTTTTTT
TRBD2	TRBV7-7	many	TRBJ2-1	14	CASSSLAAGNEQFF	TGTGCCAGCAGCTCCCTGGCAGCGGGGAATGAGCAGTTCTTC
TRBD1	TRBV15	-	TRBJ2-5	14	CAISRATGVETQYF	TGTGCCATCAGCAGGGCTACAGGGGTGGAGACCCAGTACTTC
-	TRBV27	few	TRBJ2-1	11	CASSRGPRLFF	TGTGCCAGCAGTCGGGGCCCCAGGTTATTCTTC
-	TRBV11-3	-	TRBJ1-1	13	CASSLGTGTEAFF	TGTGCCAGCAGCTTAGGGACGGGCACTGAAGCTTTCTTT
-	TRBV7-9	few	TRBJ2-5	11	CASTIQETQYF	TGTGCCAGCACTATCCAAGAGACCCAGTACTTC
-	TRBV30	many	TRBJ1-1	13	CAWSGQGRTEAFF	TGTGCCTGGAGTGGGCAGGGGAGGACTGAAGCTTTCTTT
TRBD2	TRBV11-2	many	TRBJ2-7	15	CASSLYGSGGYEQYF	TGTGCCAGCAGCTTATACGGTAGCGGGGGCTACGAGCAGTACTTC
-	TRBV7-2	many	TRBJ2-1	14	CASSLAPGVHEQFF	TGTGCCAGCAGCTTAGCTCCGGGGGTCCATGAGCAGTTCTTC
TRBD2	TRBV10-1	many	TRBJ2-1	15	CASSRTSGSGNEQFF	TGCGCCAGCAGTCGGACTAGCGGGAGTGGAAATGAGCAGTTCTTC
-	TRBV29-1	many	TRBJ2-1	14	CSVKVASSYNEQFF	TGCAGCGTGAAGGTGGCTAGCTCCTACAATGAGCAGTTCTTC
TRBD1	TRBV5-4	few	TRBJ1-4	15	CASSLLSGGDEKLFF	TGTGCCAGCAGCTTGCTTTCAGGGGGAGATGAAAAACTGTTTTTT
-	TRBV7-9	many	TRBJ1-1	12	CASSAQNTEAFF	TGTGCCAGCAGCGCCCAGAACACTGAAGCTTTCTTT
TRBD1	TRBV28	many	TRBJ2-7	14	CASKSRDSSYEQYF	TGTGCCAGCAAATCTCGGGACAGCTCCTACGAGCAGTACTTC
-	TRBV7-3	many	TRBJ2-1	14	CASSLIPSSDEQFF	TGTGCCAGCAGCTTAATTCCTAGCAGCGATGAGCAGTTCTTC
-	TRBV20-1	many	TRBJ2-7	13	CSAPMGLVFEQYF	TGCAGTGCCCCCATGGGGCTAGTCTTCGAGCAGTACTTC
TRBD1	TRBV5-1	-	TRBJ2-3	17	CASSFDNRDRGYDTQYF	TGCGCCAGCAGTTTTGACAACCGGGACAGAGGATACGATACGCAGTATTTT
TRBD2	TRBV28	many	TRBJ2-5	15	CASSLAAGGLETQYF	TGTGCCAGCAGTTTAGCGGCGGGAGGGCTAGAGACCCAGTACTTC
-	TRBV6-6	few	TRBJ1-4	14	CASSYLGWGEKLFF	TGTGCCAGCAGTTACTTGGGGTGGGGTGAAAAACTGTTTTTT
-	TRBV12-2	few	TRBJ1-5	18	CASRSRRGRSYPNQPQHF	TGTGCAAGTCGCTCTAGAAGGGGACGCTCTTACCCTAATCAGCCCCAGCATTTT
-	TRBV11-1	many	TRBJ2-2	16	CASSPRGIFNTGELFF	TGTGCCAGCAGCCCGCGCGGCATATTCAACACCGGGGAGCTGTTTTTT
-	TRBV19	many	TRBJ1-4	14	CASSMSWGEEKLFF	TGTGCCAGTAGTATGAGCTGGGGTGAAGAAAAACTGTTTTTT
-	TRBV7-9	many	TRBJ1-1	13	CASGTDGNTEAFF	TGTGCCAGCGGAACCGACGGGAACACTGAAGCTTTCTTT
TRBD2	TRBV7-9	many	TRBJ2-1	14	CASTEREYIDEQFF	TGTGCCAGCACCGAGCGGGAGTATATAGATGAGCAGTTCTTC
-	TRBV28	-	TRBJ2-3	14	CASSPHLRVDTQYF	TGTGCCAGCAGTCCCCACCTAAGGGTAGATACGCAGTATTTT
-	TRBV18	many	TRBJ2-4	13	CASSPIAEGGRYF	TGTGCCAGCTCGCCTATCGCCGAGGGTGGGCGATACTTC
-	TRBV2	many	TRBJ2-1	15	CASRSANAAYNEQFF	TGTGCCAGCAGGAGTGCCAACGCAGCCTACAATGAGCAGTTCTTC
-	TRBV28	many	TRBJ2-1	11	CATLNRNEQFF	TGTGCCACCCTTAACCGGAATGAGCAGTTCTTC
-	TRBV3-2	many	TRBJ2-5	13	CASSQGIVETQYF	TGTGCCAGCAGCCAAGGCATCGTAGAGACCCAGTACTTC